This TCR beta chain was sequenced in a study of PD-1 blockade in classical Hodgkin lymphoma. Comment on this clone: Antigen specificity is unknown.

Time point: newly diagnosed, previously untreated cHL patient sample. For comparison, PBMCs from newly diagnosed, untreated classical Hodgkin lymphoma were used. General study findings and limits: Causes of the repertoire differences remain undefined, possibly disease activity or prior therapy. TCR diversity at baseline was reported to be reduced in newly diagnosed patients relative to healthy donors.

Some clones are missing from TCRdb's copy, which holds only in-frame ones; the method was immunoSEQ multiplex PCR. The sample contains 70,000 or so clones, roughly 92% of which appear only once. The sequence was obtained from a human donor with classical Hodgkin lymphoma. Specimen: peripheral blood mononuclear cells (PBMCs).

The CDR3 loop reads CASSLVQVPNSPLHF. The CDR3 bases are TGTGCCAGCAGCTTAGTACAGGTCCCTAATTCACCCCTCCACTTT. The rearrangement uses TRBV11-2 and TRBJ1-6, with D tentatively TRBD1 (5 bases). CDR1 SGHAT and CDR2 FQNNGV come from the germline V gene. The V end lost 1 base, the J end lost 6 bases, and 10 bases lay between the germline ends. The length of the CDR3 is 15 residues. Full variable domain (missing parts from reference TRBV11-2 and TRBJ1-6): EAGVAQSPRYKIIEKRQSVAFWCNPISGHATLYWYQQILGQGPKLLIQFQNNGVVDDSQLPKDRFSAERLKGVDSTLKIQPAKLEDSAVYLCASSLVQVPNSPLHFGNGTRLTVT.